This TCR beta chain was captured in a study of cytomegalovirus exposure and HLA in healthy donors. Whole-study findings and limits: Upon later analysis, TCR association rates were observed to vary by HLA locus, being highest for DRB1 and lowest for HLA-C. It was reportedly the case that the classifier diagnosed cytomegalovirus status with high specificity and sensitivity. Some V segments (TRBV6-2 and TRBV6-3 among them) were excluded as indistinguishable. Reported findings show TCR beta sequences accurately forecast HLA-A and HLA-B alleles in most subjects.

PCR involved 60 Vbeta and 13 Jbeta primers. Profiling relied on immunoSEQ multiplex PCR, and the TCRdb table lists in-frame clones only, not all of them. The table has about 150,000 clones, roughly 79% seen once. The V gene lost 2 bases and the J gene lost 1 base, with 11 bases spanning the gap. In germline, CDR1 is MNHEY, CDR2 SVGAGI. This CDR3 region has 15 residues. This clone was detected only once. What it recognizes is unknown. This chain joins TRBV6-5 and TRBJ1-1; D remains ambiguous. The material sequenced was PBMCs. This receptor was taken from a middle-aged woman in good health and CMV-seropositive. CDR3 region: CASSYSGLRNTEAFF. CDR3 DNA sequence: TGTGCCAGCAGTTACAGCGGCCTAAGGAACACTGAAGCTTTCTTT.